The entry that follows covers one T cell receptor beta chain sequence. Compared with germline, one end of the junction differs, possibly owing to a read error. This sample is part of a study of glioma-infiltrating T cells. Amplification of TCR alpha and beta CDR3 regions from RNA used iRepertoire nested multiplex PCR. TCRdb re-analysed the multiplex PCR reads in MiXCR, keeping a single row per CDR3 protein. The sample shows nearly 2,500 distinct CDR3 sequences, roughly 76% of them seen only once. Germline assignment: CDR1 SGHVS and CDR2 FNYEAQ. This CDR3 is built from 13 residues. Sequenced sample: glioma tissue, nonneoplastic brain tissue, or PBMCs (not recorded which). This clonotype was sampled from a human donor with low-grade glioma or glioblastoma, undergoing nonglioma brain surgery, or in good health (not recorded which). The gene calls are TRBV7-6 and TRBJ1-5; the D gene is possibly TRBD1 (5 bases). The CDR3 coding sequence is TGTGCCAGCAGACGGAGGGGCAATAAGCCCCAGCATTTT. This translates into CASRRRGNKPQHF.